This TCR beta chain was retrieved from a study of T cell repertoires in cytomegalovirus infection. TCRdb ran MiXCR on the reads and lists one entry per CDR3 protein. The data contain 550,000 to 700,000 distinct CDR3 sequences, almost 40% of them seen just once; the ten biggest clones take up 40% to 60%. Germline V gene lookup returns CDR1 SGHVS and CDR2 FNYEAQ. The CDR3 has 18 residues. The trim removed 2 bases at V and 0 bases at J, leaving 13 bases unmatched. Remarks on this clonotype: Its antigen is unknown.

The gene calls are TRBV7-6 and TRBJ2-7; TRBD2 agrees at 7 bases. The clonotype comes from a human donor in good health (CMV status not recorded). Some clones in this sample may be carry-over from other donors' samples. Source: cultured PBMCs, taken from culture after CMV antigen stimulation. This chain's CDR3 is CASSLSFVGGGVSYEQYF. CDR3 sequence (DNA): TGTGCCAGCAGCTTAAGTTTCGTGGGCGGGGGTGTCTCCTACGAGCAGTACTTC.